This entry is about one T cell receptor (beta chain). Its specificity is not known. From germline, CDR1 is SEHNR and CDR2 FQNEAQ (reference sequence). The CDR3 has 13 residues. V lost 5 bases to trimming and J lost 7 bases, with 15 bases between them. The data are from a study of cytomegalovirus exposure and HLA in healthy donors. Notes on the study in general: Segments of the TCR beta V type were, in most cases, productive about 87% or about 30% of the time in an earlier analysis. In a later analysis, TCR association rates varied by HLA locus: DRB1 most, HLA-C fewest.

Both 60 Vbeta primers and 13 Jbeta primers went into the PCR. As handled by the study authors: In a later analysis, the count reached about 80 million unique TCR beta chains, with 10 million to 14 million shared. The data were produced by immunoSEQ multiplex PCR, yet TCRdb's version contains in-frame clones alone and is incomplete. That table is the source of V, J and clone size, and D and trimming were worked out from the DNA. Of 79,000 or so clones listed, around 70% are singletons. The receptor was isolated from a woman aged 40 to 50 in good health and CMV-seropositive. The gene calls are TRBV7-9 and TRBJ2-7; possibly TRBD2 for D (5 bases). Sequenced: PBMCs. The CDR3 DNA reads as TGTGCCAGCAGCCCCGGGCCGACGGGGGAGCAGTACTTC. It specifies CASSPGPTGEQYF.